This section outlines one TCR beta chain sequence together with its context. What it binds is unknown. These data come from a study of T cell responses to AZD1222 COVID-19 vaccine. CDR3 length: 16 residues. Trimming left V 0 bases short and J 7 bases short, with 19 bases between. Germline values: CDR1 LGHNT, CDR2 FRNRAP. Produced via immunoSEQ multiplex PCR; TCRdb's table is partial and in-frame only. The sample has 150,000 to 200,000 clones, approximately 90% seen once. Overall study findings and caveats: Clonal diversity was possibly underestimated, and the donors were mostly white British, with more females.

V and J are TRBV12-5 and TRBJ2-7; D might be TRBD2 (5 bases). The specimen was peripheral blood, collected on day 0 of AZD1222 vaccination. The origin of this receptor is an adult in good health. The CDR3 protein is CASGLVHGMLGREQYF. The CDR3 bases are TGTGCTAGTGGTTTGGTACATGGGATGTTGGGGAGAGAGCAGTACTTC.